This T cell receptor beta chain was sequenced for a study of blood T cells in healthy people across ages. Study as a whole: Through template switching, about one barcoded beta molecule was captured per two T cells, as measured in model experiments.

This clonotype was counted at least ten times. Germline lookup yields CDR1 SQVTM and CDR2 ANQGSEA. The CDR3 spans 12 residues. Trimming took off 7 bases at V and 4 bases at J, with 13 bases between the two ends. For the second PCR, which ran for about 6 to 11 cycles, a sample-barcoded 5' primer and a J-beta primer mix were used. One entry per CDR3 protein results from TCRdb running MiXCR on the 5' RACE reads. The table has some 1.1 million distinct CDR3 sequences, roughly two fifths seen once. The sequence was collected from a man between 18 and 35 years old in good health. The source material was blood. The chain couples TRBV29-1 to TRBJ1-2, with D possibly matching TRBD1 (6 bases). The CDR3 protein is CSAVGAAYGYTF. In nucleotides, the CDR3 is TGCAGCGCCGTGGGGGCGGCCTATGGCTACACCTTC.